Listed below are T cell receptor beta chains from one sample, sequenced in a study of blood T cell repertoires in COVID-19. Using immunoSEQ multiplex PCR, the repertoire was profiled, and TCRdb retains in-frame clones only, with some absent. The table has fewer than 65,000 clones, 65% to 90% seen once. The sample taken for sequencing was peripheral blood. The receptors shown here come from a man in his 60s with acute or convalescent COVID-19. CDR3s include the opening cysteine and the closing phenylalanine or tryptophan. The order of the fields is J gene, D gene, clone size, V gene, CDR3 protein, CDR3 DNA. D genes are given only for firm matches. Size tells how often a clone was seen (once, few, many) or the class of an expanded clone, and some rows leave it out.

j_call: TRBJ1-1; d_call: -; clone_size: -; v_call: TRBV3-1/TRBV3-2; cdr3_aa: CASSSQTVNTEAFF; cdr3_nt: TGTGCCAGCAGCTCCCAGACTGTGAACACTGAAGCTTTCTTT
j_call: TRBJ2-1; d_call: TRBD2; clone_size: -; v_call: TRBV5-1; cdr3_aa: CASSLTSGRDNEQFF; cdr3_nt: TGCGCCAGCAGCTTGACTAGCGGGAGGGACAATGAGCAGTTCTTC
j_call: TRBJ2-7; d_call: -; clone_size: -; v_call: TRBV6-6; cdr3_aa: CASAASAVLTTYEQYF; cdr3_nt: TGTGCCAGCGCAGCGTCCGCCGTCTTGACTACCTACGAGCAGTACTTC
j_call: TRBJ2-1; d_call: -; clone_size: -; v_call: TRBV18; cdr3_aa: CASSLGTTNEQFF; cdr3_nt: TGTGCCAGCTCCCTCGGGACAACCAATGAGCAGTTCTTC
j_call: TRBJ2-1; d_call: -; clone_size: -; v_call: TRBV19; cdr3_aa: CASSILAVSSYNEQFF; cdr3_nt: TGTGCCAGTAGTATATTAGCGGTGAGCTCCTACAATGAGCAGTTCTTC
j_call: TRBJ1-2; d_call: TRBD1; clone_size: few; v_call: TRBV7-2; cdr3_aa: CASSLGRGPGYGYTF; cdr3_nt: TGTGCCAGCAGCTTAGGCAGGGGGCCAGGCTATGGCTACACCTTC
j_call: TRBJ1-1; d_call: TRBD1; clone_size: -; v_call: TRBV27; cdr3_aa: CASSSRGTGMGLNTEAFF; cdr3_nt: TGTGCCAGCAGTTCCCGAGGGACAGGGATGGGCCTGAACACTGAAGCTTTCTTT
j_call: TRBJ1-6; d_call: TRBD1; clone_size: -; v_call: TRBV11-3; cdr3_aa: CASSTGQGSYNSPLHF; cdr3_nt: TGTGCCAGCAGCACCGGACAGGGCTCCTATAATTCACCCCTCCACTTT
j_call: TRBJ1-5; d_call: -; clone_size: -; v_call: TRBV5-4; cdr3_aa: CASSFYGVHQPQHF; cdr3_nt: TGTGCCAGCAGCTTCTACGGGGTCCATCAGCCCCAGCATTTT
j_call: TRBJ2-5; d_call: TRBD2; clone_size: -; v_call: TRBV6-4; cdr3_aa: CASSPGLAGAETQYF; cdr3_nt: TGTGCCAGCAGCCCGGGACTAGCGGGGGCAGAGACCCAGTACTTC
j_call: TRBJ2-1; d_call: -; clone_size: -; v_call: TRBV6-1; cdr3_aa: CASSEIVGSISYNEQFF; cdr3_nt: TGTGCCAGCAGTGAAATCGTCGGGAGTATTTCCTACAATGAGCAGTTCTTC
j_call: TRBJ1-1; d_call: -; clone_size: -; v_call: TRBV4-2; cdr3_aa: CASSQKNREGGIAFF; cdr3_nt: TGTGCCAGCAGCCAGAAAAACCGGGAGGGGGGAATTGCTTTCTTT
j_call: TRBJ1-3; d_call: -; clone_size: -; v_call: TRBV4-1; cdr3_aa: CASSQVDMGRRNTIYF; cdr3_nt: TGCGCCAGCAGCCAAGTGGATATGGGGAGGCGAAACACCATATATTTT
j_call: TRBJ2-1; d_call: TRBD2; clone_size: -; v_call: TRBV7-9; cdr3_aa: CASRQRGLADGEQFF; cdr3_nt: TGTGCCAGCAGACAACGTGGACTAGCTGATGGTGAGCAGTTCTTC
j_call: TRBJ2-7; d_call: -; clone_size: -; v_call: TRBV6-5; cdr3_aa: CATGRGAYEQYF; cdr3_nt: TGTGCCACCGGACGGGGGGCTTACGAGCAGTACTTC
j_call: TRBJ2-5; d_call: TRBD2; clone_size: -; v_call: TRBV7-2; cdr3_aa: CASSLAERREVAETQYF; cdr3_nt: TGTGCCAGCAGCTTAGCGGAGAGACGGGAGGTAGCAGAGACCCAGTACTTC
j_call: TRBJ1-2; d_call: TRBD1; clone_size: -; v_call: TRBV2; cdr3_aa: CASSEYNRGNYGYTF; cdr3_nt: TGTGCCAGCAGTGAATATAACAGGGGAAACTATGGCTACACCTTC
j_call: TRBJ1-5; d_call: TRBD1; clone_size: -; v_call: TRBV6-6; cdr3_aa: CASRGTGGRQPQHF; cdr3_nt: TGTGCCAGCAGAGGGACAGGGGGACGTCAGCCCCAGCATTTT
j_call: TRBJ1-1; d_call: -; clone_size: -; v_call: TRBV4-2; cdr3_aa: CASSQGGFMNTEAFF; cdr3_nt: TGTGCCAGCAGCCAAGGAGGTTTCATGAACACTGAAGCTTTCTTT
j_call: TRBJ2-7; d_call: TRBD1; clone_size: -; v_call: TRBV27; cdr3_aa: CASRGVTGAEQYF; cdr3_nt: TGTGCCAGCAGAGGGGTGACAGGGGCCGAGCAGTACTTC
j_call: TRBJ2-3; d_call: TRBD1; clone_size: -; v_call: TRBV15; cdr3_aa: CATSQGAGTDTQYF; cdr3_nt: TGTGCCACCTCACAGGGGGCTGGCACAGATACGCAGTATTTT
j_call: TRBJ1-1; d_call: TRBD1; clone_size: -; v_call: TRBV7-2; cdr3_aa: CASSPRQGYTEAFF; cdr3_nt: TGTGCCAGCAGCCCCCGACAGGGCTACACTGAAGCTTTCTTT
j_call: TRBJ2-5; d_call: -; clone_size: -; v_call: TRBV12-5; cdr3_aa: CASGLGNREETQYF; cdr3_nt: TGTGCTAGTGGTTTGGGGAACAGGGAAGAGACCCAGTACTTC
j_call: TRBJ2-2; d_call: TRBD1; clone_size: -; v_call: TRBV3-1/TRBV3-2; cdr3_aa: CASSQERTGSNTGELFF; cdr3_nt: TGTGCCAGCAGCCAAGAGAGGACAGGGTCGAACACCGGGGAGCTGTTTTTT
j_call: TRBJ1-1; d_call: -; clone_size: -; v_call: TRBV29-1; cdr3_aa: CSAPHPGRIGANTEAFF; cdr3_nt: TGCAGCGCCCCCCACCCCGGGAGGATTGGGGCTAACACTGAAGCTTTCTTT
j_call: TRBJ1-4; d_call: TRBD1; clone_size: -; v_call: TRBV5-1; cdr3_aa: CASSFGQGGEKLFF; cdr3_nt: TGCGCCAGCAGCTTCGGACAGGGAGGAGAAAAACTGTTTTTT
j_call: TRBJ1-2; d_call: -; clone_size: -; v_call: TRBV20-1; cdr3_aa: CSAFAGGGYTF; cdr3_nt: TGCAGTGCTTTTGCGGGCGGTGGCTACACCTTC